A single sample is the source of the 23 T cell receptor beta chains below, sequenced in a study of blood T cell repertoires in COVID-19. The method was immunoSEQ multiplex PCR; TCRdb's version includes in-frame clones alone and lacks a portion of them. Among about 80,000 clones listed, around 83% were seen once. The sample taken for sequencing was peripheral blood. The receptors come from a man older than 75 with active or convalescent COVID-19.

The chain uses TRBV7-6 and TRBJ2-1; the D gene is possibly TRBD2 (5 bases). The germline V gene has CDR1 SGHVS and CDR2 FNYEAQ. Deletions cut 5 bases from V and 4 bases from J, with 18 bases between. This CDR3 comprises 16 residues. The CDR3 DNA sequence: TGTGCCAGCAGCACCCGAGCGAGAGCGGTTTACAATGAGCAGTTCTTC. This translates into CASSTRARAVYNEQFF.

The chain recombines TRBV19 with TRBJ1-5, with TRBD1 identical over 8 bases. This CDR3 has 13 amino acids. In germline, CDR1 is LNHDA, CDR2 SQIVND (reference sequence). Trimming took 9 bases from V and 3 from J; bases not matched to a gene: 4. The chain's CDR3 is CARRDRINQPQHF. DNA of the CDR3: TGTGCCAGGAGGGACAGGATCAATCAGCCCCAGCATTTT.

The chain couples TRBV5-1 to TRBJ2-2; tentatively, D is TRBD1 (5 bases). The CDR3 is 15 residues long. V was cut by 0 bases and J by 5 bases, with 11 bases left in between. Germline V gene data show CDR1 as SGHRS and CDR2 as YFSETQ. In DNA form, the CDR3 reads TGCGCCAGCAGCTTGGCGCAGGGTATGACCGGGGAGCTGTTTTTT. Protein sequence: CASSLAQGMTGELFF.

This clone turned up a few times. The chain uses TRBV4-1 and TRBJ2-6; perhaps TRBD1 as D (6 bases). The CDR3 has 17 residues. V lost 4 bases, J lost 0 bases, and 13 bases lay in between. The germline CDR1 and CDR2 sequences are MGHRA and YSYEKL. The CDR3: CASSRTVLSSGANVLTF. The CDR3 DNA reads as TGCGCCAGCAGCCGGACAGTTTTAAGCTCTGGGGCCAACGTCCTGACTTTC.

This chain connects TRBV29-1 to TRBJ1-1, with D unclear. This CDR3 has 13 amino acids. The germline CDR1 and CDR2 sequences are SQVTM and ANQGSEA. V lost 5 bases, J lost 3 bases, and 13 bases lay in between. CDR3 amino acids: CSVTEGTDTEAFF. CDR3 DNA: TGCAGCGTTACGGAGGGAACGGACACTGAAGCTTTCTTT.

The rearrangement links TRBV7-9 to TRBJ2-1; 8 bases align to TRBD1. CDR1 is SEHNR and CDR2 is FQNEAQ in the germline V gene (reference sequence). The CDR3 runs 19 residues. The trim removed 7 bases at V and 1 base at J, leaving 18 bases unmatched. CDR3 DNA: TGTGCCAGCACCACCGAGAGGGGAACCGGGACAGGTTCCTACAATGAGCAGTTCTTC. Its protein product is CASTTERGTGTGSYNEQFF.

This chain joins TRBV27 and TRBJ1-2; 9 nucleotides line up with TRBD1. The germline gives CDR1 MNHEY, CDR2 SMNVEV (reference sequence). With 9 bases clipped from V and 5 bases from J, the junction kept 19 bases outside the gene matches. CDR3 length: 17 amino acids. CDR3 loop: CASNLGDRARERYGYTF. CDR3 bases: TGTGCCAGTAATCTCGGGGACAGGGCCCGAGAAAGATATGGCTACACCTTC.

This chain links TRBV5-1 with TRBJ2-1, with unresolved D. Trimming left V 0 bases short and J 6 bases short, with 7 bases between. CDR3 length equals 13 residues. Looked up from germline, CDR1 is SGHRS and CDR2 is YFSETQ. CDR3 sequence (DNA): TGCGCCAGCAGCTTGGCGCGTAGCAATGAGCAGTTCTTC. It specifies CASSLARSNEQFF.

This chain uses TRBV19 with TRBJ2-7, with 8 positions matching TRBD1. Germline V gene data show CDR1 as LNHDA and CDR2 as SQIVND (reference sequence). V lost 4 bases and J lost 3; bases outside the gene matches: 5. The CDR3 length is 14 residues. The CDR3 DNA sequence: TGTGCCAGTAGTAGAGGGACAGGAGACTACGAGCAGTACTTC. Translated: CASSRGTGDYEQYF.

DNA of the CDR3: TGTGCCTGGAGTACAGCAAGATACTGGGAGTTCTTC. It is translated as CAWSTARYWEFF. The chain recombines TRBV30 with TRBJ2-1; no definite D call. V was clipped by 2 bases and J by 14 bases, with 16 bases between them. Germline V gene data show CDR1 as GTSNPN and CDR2 as SVGIG (reference sequence). The CDR3 sequence is 12 residues long.

CDR3 nucleotides: TGTGCCAGCAGTCAGCCGGGACAGGGTTCCTACGAGCAGTACTTC. Its protein product is CASSQPGQGSYEQYF. The chain links TRBV27 to TRBJ2-7, with 9 bases aligning to TRBD1. With 5 bases clipped from V and 1 base from J, the junction kept 6 bases outside the gene matches. Germline V gives CDR1 MNHEY, CDR2 SMNVEV (reference sequence). The CDR3 length is 15 residues.

The chain joins TRBV30 to TRBJ1-1, with D maybe TRBD1 (5 bases). Looked up from germline, CDR1 is GTSNPN and CDR2 is SVGIG (reference sequence). The CDR3 runs to 13 residues. Between the trimmed V and J ends, which lost 2 bases and 1 base, there was a span of 8 bases. The CDR3 sequence is CAWSRTRNTEAFF. The CDR3 DNA sequence: TGTGCCTGGAGTAGGACAAGGAACACTGAAGCTTTCTTT.

In the case of this clone: The same CDR3 arises from other DNA sequences in this sample as well. This chain links TRBV27 with TRBJ1-5, with a weak D call TRBD1 (5 bases). V gave up 1 base and J gave up 7 bases, with 8 bases separating them. The germline V gene encodes CDR1 MNHEY and CDR2 SMNVEV (reference sequence). The CDR3 covers 13 residues. The DNA of the CDR3 is TGTGCCAGCAGTTTATGGGGGGGGCAGCCCCAGCATTTT. Its protein product is CASSLWGGQPQHF.

V and J are TRBV6-5 and TRBJ1-1; 7 nucleotides align to TRBD1. This CDR3 is built from 13 residues. Per germline, CDR1 MNHEY and CDR2 SVGAGI. Unmatched junction bases numbered 10, after V lost 4 bases and J lost 11 bases. The CDR3 bases are TGTGCCAGCAGTTTTTCCCGGGACAGACGGGCTTTCTTT. Translation gives CASSFSRDRRAFF.

The genes are TRBV2 and TRBJ1-2; D is undetermined. Germline-derived CDR1 and CDR2 are SNHLY and FYNNEI. CDR3 length: 14 residues. V was shortened by 0 bases and J by 1 base, with 6 bases between the two germline ends. The CDR3 region is CASSEASINYGYTF. The CDR3 coding sequence is TGTGCCAGCAGTGAAGCGTCAATTAACTATGGCTACACCTTC.

Only one count was recorded for this clone. This rearrangement joins TRBV7-2 to TRBJ1-1; D gene uncertain. The CDR3 loop spans 13 amino acids. Trimming stripped 3 bases from V and 5 bases from J, with 10 bases between. Germline CDR1 SGHTA, CDR2 FQGNSA. Here the CDR3 DNA reads TGTGCCAGCAGCTTTTGGGAGGGTACTGAAGCTTTCTTT. It encodes CASSFWEGTEAFF.

This clone was detected only a few times. The V and J genes are TRBV28 and TRBJ1-1; 7 bases agree with TRBD1. The trim removed 8 bases at V and 2 bases at J, leaving 11 bases unmatched. Germline CDR1 MDHEN, CDR2 SYDVKM. The CDR3 covers 15 residues. Here the CDR3 reads CASATGGTANTEAFF. DNA for the CDR3: TGTGCCAGCGCTACGGGGGGGACAGCTAACACTGAAGCTTTCTTT.

Only a few counts were recorded for this clone. This chain links TRBV20-1 with TRBJ2-5, with D possibly matching TRBD2 (6 bases). This CDR3 has 12 amino acids. Trimming removed 3 bases at V and 4 bases at J, with 9 bases between. The germline V gene has CDR1 DFQATT and CDR2 SNEGSKA (reference sequence). The CDR3 protein is CSASRGGETQYF. DNA for the CDR3: TGCAGTGCTAGTCGGGGAGGAGAGACCCAGTACTTC.

V is TRBV11-2 and J is TRBJ2-3; TRBD2 is a possible D gene (6 bases). Trimming pared 2 bases from V and 1 base from J, leaving 22 bases between. The CDR3 has 19 residues. CDR1 and CDR2 (germline): SGHAT, FQNNGV. For the CDR3, the DNA is TGTGCCAGCAGCTTAAATGCTGGAGGGCCCCTCCTAGGCACAGATACGCAGTATTTT. Translation gives CASSLNAGGPLLGTDTQYF.

The chain carries TRBV4-1 and TRBJ1-2, with TRBD1 matching 7 bases. CDR1 is MGHRA and CDR2 is YSYEKL in the germline V gene. V shed 3 bases and J 4 bases; nucleotides not matched to a gene: 8. This CDR3 contains 15 residues. The CDR3: CASSHPLTGPYGYTF. As DNA, the CDR3 is TGCGCCAGCAGCCATCCCTTGACAGGGCCCTATGGCTACACCTTC.

V is TRBV2 and J is TRBJ1-5; weak D call: TRBD1 (6 bases). Trimming cost V 6 bases and J 4 bases, with 13 bases left between them. Germline CDR1 reads SNHLY; CDR2 reads FYNNEI. CDR3 length equals 14 residues. CDR3 loop: CASSPGTINQPQHF. The CDR3 nucleotides are TGTGCCAGCAGCCCCGGGACAATTAATCAGCCCCAGCATTTT.

The genes are TRBV4-1 and TRBJ1-2; D may be TRBD1 (6 bases). With 0 bases removed from V and 8 bases from J, the gap between germline ends came to 19 bases. The CDR3 extends over 16 amino acids. Per the germline V gene, CDR1 is MGHRA and CDR2 is YSYEKL. CDR3 nucleotide sequence: TGCGCCAGCAGCCAAGAAACAGGGAAGGGGCCTGACGGCTACACCTTC. It is translated as CASSQETGKGPDGYTF.

This clone was detected once. In DNA form, the CDR3 reads TGTGCCACCAGCAGAGATGGGGGACAGCACACTGAAGCTTTCTTT. This codes for CATSRDGGQHTEAFF. V gene TRBV15 combines with J gene TRBJ1-1; 7 positions match TRBD1. This CDR3 is built from 15 residues. Germline V lookup: CDR1 LNHNV, CDR2 YYDKDF (reference sequence). J lost 3 bases, V lost 0 bases, and 4 bases had no gene match.